This TCR beta chain was sequenced during a study of cytomegalovirus exposure and HLA in healthy donors. General study points: HLA restriction was apparent for most CMV-associated TCR beta chains in a later analysis. Follow-up analysis found HLA locus-dependent TCR association rates, highest for DRB1 and lowest for HLA-C. Only CMV serostatus was available as immune exposure information.

This clone has just a few counts. Its antigen is not identified. V lost 0 bases to trimming and J lost 11 bases; unmatched junction nucleotides: 7. Germline V gene data show CDR1 as SGHAT and CDR2 as FQNNGV. The CDR3 is 14 amino acids. The PCR contained 60 Vbeta and 13 Jbeta primers. In the original workflow: An analysis that came later counted around 80 million unique TCR beta chains, 9 million to 12 million shared. Here immunoSEQ multiplex PCR was the method, and the copy in TCRdb shows in-frame clones only, minus some. Clone size and the V and J calls come from that table; the DNA yielded D and trimming. The sample carries some 170,000 clones, around three quarters recorded once.

The rearrangement links TRBV11-2 to TRBJ2-5; 9 bases line up with TRBD2. The TCR originated in a man aged 35 to 55 in good health and CMV-seronegative. Sequenced: PBMCs. The CDR3 loop reads CASSLEAGGREQYF. For the CDR3, the DNA is TGTGCCAGCAGCTTAGAGGCGGGAGGGAGGGAGCAGTACTTC.